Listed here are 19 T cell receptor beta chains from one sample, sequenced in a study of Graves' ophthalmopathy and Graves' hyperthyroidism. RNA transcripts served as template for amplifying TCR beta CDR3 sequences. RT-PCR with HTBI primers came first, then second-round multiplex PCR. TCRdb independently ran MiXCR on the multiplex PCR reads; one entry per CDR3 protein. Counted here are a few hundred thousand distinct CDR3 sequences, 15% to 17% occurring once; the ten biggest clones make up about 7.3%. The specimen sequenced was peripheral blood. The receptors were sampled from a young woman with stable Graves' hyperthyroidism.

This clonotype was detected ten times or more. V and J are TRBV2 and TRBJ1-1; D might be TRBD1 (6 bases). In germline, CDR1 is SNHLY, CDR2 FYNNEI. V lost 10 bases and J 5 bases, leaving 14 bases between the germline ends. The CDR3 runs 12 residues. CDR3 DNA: TGTGCCACAGGGGACATGACGACTGAAGCTTTCTTT. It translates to CATGDMTTEAFF.

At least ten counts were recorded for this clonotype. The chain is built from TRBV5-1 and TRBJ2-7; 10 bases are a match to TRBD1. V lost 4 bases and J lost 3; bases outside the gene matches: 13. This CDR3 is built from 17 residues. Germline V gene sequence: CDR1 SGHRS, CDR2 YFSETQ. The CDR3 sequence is CASSPAQIRDRGYEQYF. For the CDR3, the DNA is TGCGCCAGCAGCCCTGCCCAAATCCGGGACAGGGGCTACGAGCAGTACTTC.

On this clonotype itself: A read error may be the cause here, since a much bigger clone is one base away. CDR3 loop: CASSGKGENYGYIF. Here the CDR3 DNA reads TGTGCCAGCTCAGGGAAGGGAGAGAACTATGGCTACATCTTC. The chain has TRBV18 and TRBJ1-2; D not resolved. Germline-derived CDR1 and CDR2 are KGHSH and LQKENI. The CDR3 consists of 14 residues.

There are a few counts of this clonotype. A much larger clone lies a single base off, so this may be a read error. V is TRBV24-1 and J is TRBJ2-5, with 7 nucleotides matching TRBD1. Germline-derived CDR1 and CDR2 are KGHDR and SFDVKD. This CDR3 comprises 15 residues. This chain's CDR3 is CATSDLVGGGETKYF. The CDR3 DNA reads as TGTGCCACCAGTGATTTAGTAGGGGGCGGAGAGACCAAGTACTTC.

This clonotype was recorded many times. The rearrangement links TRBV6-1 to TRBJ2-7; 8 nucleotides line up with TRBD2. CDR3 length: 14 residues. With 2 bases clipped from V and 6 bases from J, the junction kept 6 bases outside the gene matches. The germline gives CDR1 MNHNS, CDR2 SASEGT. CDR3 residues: CASSEWRGEGEQYF. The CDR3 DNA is TGTGCCAGCAGTGAATGGCGGGGGGAGGGCGAGCAGTACTTC.

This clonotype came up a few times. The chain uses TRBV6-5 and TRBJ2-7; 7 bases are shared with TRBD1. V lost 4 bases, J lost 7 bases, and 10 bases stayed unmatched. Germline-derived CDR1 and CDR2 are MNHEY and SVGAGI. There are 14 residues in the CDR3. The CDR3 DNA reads TGTGCCAGCAGTTTCACGGGACAGAGCTCAGAGCAGTACTTC. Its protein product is CASSFTGQSSEQYF.

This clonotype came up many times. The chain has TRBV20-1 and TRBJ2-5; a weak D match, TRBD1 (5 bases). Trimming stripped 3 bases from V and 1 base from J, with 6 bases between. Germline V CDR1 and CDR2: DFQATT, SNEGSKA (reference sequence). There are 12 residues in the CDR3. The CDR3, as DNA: TGCAGTGCTAGGGGGCGCCAAGAGACCCAGTACTTC. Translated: CSARGRQETQYF.

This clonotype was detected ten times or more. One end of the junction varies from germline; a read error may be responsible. CDR3 DNA: TGTGCCAGCAGCGAAGGGGGGGGTAGCAATCAGCCCCAGCATTTT. Translating it yields CASSEGGGSNQPQHF. The rearrangement joins TRBV6-1 to TRBJ1-5; TRBD1 might be the D (6 bases). The CDR3 is 15 residues long. Germline V gives CDR1 MNHNS, CDR2 SASEGT.

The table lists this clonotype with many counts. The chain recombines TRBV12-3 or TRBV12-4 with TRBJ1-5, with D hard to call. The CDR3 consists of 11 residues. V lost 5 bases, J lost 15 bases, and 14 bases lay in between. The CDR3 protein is CASSDGSPTHF. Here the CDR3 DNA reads TGTGCCAGCAGTGACGGATCTCCCACGCATTTT.

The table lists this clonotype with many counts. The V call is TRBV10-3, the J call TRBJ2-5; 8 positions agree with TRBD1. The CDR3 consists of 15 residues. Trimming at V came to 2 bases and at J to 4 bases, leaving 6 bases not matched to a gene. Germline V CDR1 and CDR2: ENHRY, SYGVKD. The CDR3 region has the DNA TGTGCCATCAGTGAGGACCGGACAGGGTTAGAGACCCAGTACTTC. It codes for CAISEDRTGLETQYF.

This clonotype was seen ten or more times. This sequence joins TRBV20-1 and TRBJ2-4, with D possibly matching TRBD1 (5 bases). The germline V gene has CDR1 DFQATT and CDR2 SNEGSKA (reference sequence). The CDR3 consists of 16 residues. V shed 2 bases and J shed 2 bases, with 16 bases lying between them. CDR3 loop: CSARSYRQSPKNIQYF. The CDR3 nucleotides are TGCAGTGCTAGATCCTATCGACAGAGCCCCAAAAACATTCAGTACTTC.

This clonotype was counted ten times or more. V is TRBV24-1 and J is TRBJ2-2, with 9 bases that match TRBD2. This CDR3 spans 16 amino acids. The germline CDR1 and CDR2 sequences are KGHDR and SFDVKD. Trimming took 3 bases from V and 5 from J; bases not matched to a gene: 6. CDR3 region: CATSDVASGETGELFF. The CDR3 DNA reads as TGTGCCACCAGTGATGTGGCTAGCGGGGAAACCGGGGAGCTGTTTTTT.

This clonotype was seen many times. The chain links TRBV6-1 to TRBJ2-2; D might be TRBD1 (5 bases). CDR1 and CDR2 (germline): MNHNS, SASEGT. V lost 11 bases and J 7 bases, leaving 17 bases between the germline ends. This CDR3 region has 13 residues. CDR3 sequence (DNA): TGTGCCTACCAGGGCGATGGAATCGGGGAGCTGTTTTTT. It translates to CAYQGDGIGELFF.

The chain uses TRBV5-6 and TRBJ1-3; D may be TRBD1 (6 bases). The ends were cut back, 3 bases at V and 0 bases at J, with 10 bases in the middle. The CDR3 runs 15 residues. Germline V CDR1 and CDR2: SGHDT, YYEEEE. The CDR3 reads CASSSTGLSGNTIYF. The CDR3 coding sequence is TGTGCCAGCAGCTCCACAGGGCTCTCTGGAAACACCATATATTTT.

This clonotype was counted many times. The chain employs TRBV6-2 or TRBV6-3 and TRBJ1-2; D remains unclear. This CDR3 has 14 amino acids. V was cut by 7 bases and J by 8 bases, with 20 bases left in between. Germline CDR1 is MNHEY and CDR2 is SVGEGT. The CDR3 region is CASISPPGGIGYTF. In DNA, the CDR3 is TGTGCCAGCATCTCCCCACCGGGAGGGATAGGCTACACCTTC.

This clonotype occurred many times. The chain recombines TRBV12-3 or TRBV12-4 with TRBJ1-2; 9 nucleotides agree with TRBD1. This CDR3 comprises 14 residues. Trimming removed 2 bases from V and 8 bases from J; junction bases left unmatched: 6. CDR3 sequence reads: CASSLRQGVGGYTF. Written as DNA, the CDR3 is TGTGCCAGCAGTTTACGACAGGGGGTGGGAGGCTACACCTTC.

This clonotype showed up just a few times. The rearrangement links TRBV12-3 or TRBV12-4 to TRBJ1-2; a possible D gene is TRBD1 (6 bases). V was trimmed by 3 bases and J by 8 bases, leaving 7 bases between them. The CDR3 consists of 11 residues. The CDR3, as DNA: TGTGCCAGCAGTTTCACAGGGGGCTACACCTTC. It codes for CASSFTGGYTF.

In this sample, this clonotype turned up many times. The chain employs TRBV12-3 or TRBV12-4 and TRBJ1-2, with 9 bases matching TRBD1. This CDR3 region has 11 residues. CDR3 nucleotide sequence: TGTGCTACTGGACAGGGGTATGGCTACACCTTC. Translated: CATGQGYGYTF.

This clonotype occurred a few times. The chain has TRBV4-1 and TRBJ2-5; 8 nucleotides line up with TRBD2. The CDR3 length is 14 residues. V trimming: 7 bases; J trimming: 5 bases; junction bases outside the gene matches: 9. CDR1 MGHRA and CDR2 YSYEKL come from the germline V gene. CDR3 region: CASTSGASGETQYF. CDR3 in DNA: TGCGCCAGCACCTCAGGAGCTAGCGGGGAGACCCAGTACTTC.